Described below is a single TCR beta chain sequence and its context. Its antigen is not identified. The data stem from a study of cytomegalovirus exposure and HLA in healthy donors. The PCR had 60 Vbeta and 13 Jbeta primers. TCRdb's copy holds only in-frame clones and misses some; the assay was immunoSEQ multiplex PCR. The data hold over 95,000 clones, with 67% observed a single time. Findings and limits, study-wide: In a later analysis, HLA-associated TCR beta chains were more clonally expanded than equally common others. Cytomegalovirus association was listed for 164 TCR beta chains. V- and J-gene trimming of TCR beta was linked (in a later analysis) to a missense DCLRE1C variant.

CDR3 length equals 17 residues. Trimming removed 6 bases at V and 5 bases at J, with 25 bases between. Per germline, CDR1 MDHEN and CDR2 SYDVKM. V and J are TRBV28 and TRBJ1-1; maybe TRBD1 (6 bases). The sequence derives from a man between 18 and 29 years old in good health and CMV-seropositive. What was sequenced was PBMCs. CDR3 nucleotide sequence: TGTGCCAGCAGGCCTATAAACAGGGTGGGGATTGGAACTGAAGCTTTCTTT. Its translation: CASRPINRVGIGTEAFF.